The 18 T cell receptor beta chains given below trace back to one sample, sequenced in a study of early T cells in non-severe SARS-CoV-2 infection. TCRdb processed the 5' RACE reads anew with MiXCR; each CDR3 protein has one entry. The sample has tens of thousands of distinct CDR3 sequences, over 4.5% seen once. The sample taken for sequencing was whole blood. The receptors here all came from an adult who was a healthcare worker with PCR-confirmed SARS-CoV-2 infection or an uninfected control (not recorded which).

This rearrangement joins TRBV19 to TRBJ2-3; D not certain. Trimming took off 3 bases at V and 2 bases at J, with 3 bases between the two ends. The CDR3 extends over 12 amino acids. Germline CDR1 and CDR2: LNHDA and SQIVND (reference sequence). As DNA, the CDR3 is TGTGCCAGTAGTATGTCCACAGATACGCAGTATTTT. It encodes CASSMSTDTQYF.

This clonotype was observed at least ten times. This chain uses TRBV30 with TRBJ1-1; 7 nucleotides match TRBD1. Germline V lookup: CDR1 GTSNPN, CDR2 SVGIG (reference sequence). V gave up 2 bases and J gave up 5 bases; unmatched junction bases: 17. CDR3 length: 17 residues. The DNA for the CDR3 is TGTGCCTGGAGTATCACTTGGACAGGAGGTGGGGATACTGAAGCTTTCTTT. Translated: CAWSITWTGGGDTEAFF.

The sample holds many counts of this clonotype. The gene calls are TRBV6-6 and TRBJ2-7; D is unclear. V gave up 3 bases and J gave up 3 bases, with 12 bases separating them. This CDR3 has 14 residues. CDR1 and CDR2 from the germline V gene are MNHNY and SVGAGI (reference sequence). The CDR3 protein is CASSYGRQNYEQYF. The CDR3 nucleotides read TGTGCCAGCAGTTATGGTCGGCAGAACTACGAGCAGTACTTC.

This clonotype was picked up many times. The rearrangement links TRBV5-5 to TRBJ2-5, with TRBD1 identical over 9 bases. The germline V gene has CDR1 SGHKS and CDR2 YYEKEE (reference sequence). There are 14 residues in the CDR3. V dropped 4 bases and J dropped 5; count of bases not matched to a gene: 6. CDR3: CASSVTGGLETQYF. The CDR3 bases are TGTGCCAGCAGCGTGACAGGGGGTCTGGAGACCCAGTACTTC.

This clonotype was observed many times. The J gene is TRBJ2-3, the V gene TRBV11-2; TRBD2 matches 9 bases. V shed 5 bases, J shed 2 bases, and the junction held 8 bases outside the gene matches. There are 16 residues in the CDR3. Germline assignment: CDR1 SGHAT and CDR2 FQNNGV. The CDR3 DNA follows: TGTGCCAGCAGCCCTTTAGCGGGGGCATTCACAGATACGCAGTATTTT. Protein sequence: CASSPLAGAFTDTQYF.

This clonotype was seen repeatedly, ten times or more. The chain is built from TRBV4-2 and TRBJ2-4; D possibly corresponds to TRBD1 (6 bases). The CDR3 runs 14 residues. The ends were cut back, 5 bases at V and 9 bases at J, with 17 bases in the middle. Per the germline V gene, CDR1 is LGHNA and CDR2 is YNFKEQ. CDR3 coding DNA: TGTGCCAGCAGCAAGTCGACAGGAATGGGCATTCAGTACTTC. Its protein is CASSKSTGMGIQYF.

CDR3 region: CASSNRLDGSPLHF. CDR3 bases: TGTGCCAGTAGCAACAGGTTAGATGGATCACCCCTCCACTTT. The V and J genes are TRBV19 and TRBJ1-6, with TRBD1 as a possible D gene (5 bases). This CDR3 has 14 amino acids. The ends were cut back, 6 bases at V and 10 bases at J, with 16 bases in the middle. Looked up from germline, CDR1 is LNHDA and CDR2 is SQIVND (reference sequence). The whole variable domain, filled in from reference TRBV19 and TRBJ1-6, reads DGGITQSPKYLFRKEGQNVTLSCEQNLNHDAMYWYRQDPGQGLRLIYYSQIVNDFQKGDIAEGYSVSREKKESFPLTVTSAQKNPTAFYLCASSNRLDGSPLHFGNGTRLTVT.

This clonotype was counted at least ten times. The V and J genes are TRBV15 and TRBJ2-5; D is undetermined. V lost 0 bases to trimming and J lost 5 bases, with 4 bases between them. The CDR3 consists of 12 residues. Germline lookup yields CDR1 LNHNV and CDR2 YYDKDF (reference sequence). In nucleotides, the CDR3 is TGTGCCACCAGCAGAGATCTCGAGACCCAGTACTTC. This sequence encodes CATSRDLETQYF.

In its sample, this clonotype was seen many times. V usage is TRBV19 and J usage is TRBJ1-2; D unresolved. With 7 bases removed from V and 4 bases from J, the gap between germline ends came to 10 bases. This CDR3 spans 12 amino acids. Germline loops: CDR1 LNHDA, CDR2 SQIVND (reference sequence). Here the CDR3 DNA reads TGTGCCAGTATGGGAGAGGCCTATGGCTACACCTTC. This codes for CASMGEAYGYTF.

The chain employs TRBV19 and TRBJ2-1; 7 bases map to TRBD1. V was clipped by 3 bases and J by 11 bases; unmatched bases: 10. Germline CDR1 reads LNHDA; CDR2 reads SQIVND (reference sequence). This CDR3 region has 14 residues. The CDR3 region is CASSMVGDSRQQFF. The CDR3 DNA follows: TGTGCCAGTAGTATGGTGGGGGACAGCCGTCAGCAGTTCTTC.

This chain connects TRBV27 to TRBJ2-7; 12 bases line up with TRBD1. V lost 4 bases and J lost 3; bases outside the gene matches: 4. The CDR3 runs 15 residues. CDR1 and CDR2 (germline): MNHEY, SMNVEV (reference sequence). The CDR3 coding sequence is TGTGCCAGCAGTTACGGGACAGGGGGCGGCTACGAGCAGTACTTC. It encodes CASSYGTGGGYEQYF.

CDR3 DNA sequence: TGTGCCAGCAGCATAAACAGCGGGAGAGCTGAGCAGTTCTTC. It specifies CASSINSGRAEQFF. J is TRBJ2-1 and V is TRBV7-8; 8 bases agree with TRBD2. The V segment lost 5 bases and the J segment 9 bases; nucleotides outside the gene matches: 9. The CDR3 is made up of 14 amino acids. Germline-derived CDR1 and CDR2 are SGHVS and FQNEAQ.

This clonotype was observed many times. The chain carries TRBV12-3 or TRBV12-4 and TRBJ2-3; 7 nucleotides match TRBD1. The CDR3 length is 15 residues. J was trimmed by 4 bases and V by 8 bases; bases with no gene match: 12. CDR3 sequence (DNA): TGTGCCAGCGGGCTCAGGGGGACGGGCGCAGATACGCAGTATTTT. Translating gives CASGLRGTGADTQYF.

This clonotype has more than one count but fewer than ten. The CDR3 DNA reads TGTGCCAGCAGTTCCGGACAGGGAGGAGATACGCAGTATTTT. Protein: CASSSGQGGDTQYF. The gene calls are TRBV2 and TRBJ2-3; 8 nucleotides agree with TRBD1. Germline V lookup: CDR1 SNHLY, CDR2 FYNNEI. J gave up 5 bases and V 5 bases, and 6 bases lay outside the gene matches. The CDR3 extends over 14 amino acids.

This clonotype was counted a few times. The V call is TRBV12-3 or TRBV12-4, the J call TRBJ2-7, with unresolved D. The CDR3 totals 13 residues. Trimming removed 5 bases at V and 8 bases at J, with 16 bases between. The CDR3 bases are TGTGCCAGCAGTCGAATAGACACAGATAAGCAGTACTTC. It is translated as CASSRIDTDKQYF.

In its sample, this clonotype was seen many times. The chain couples TRBV3-1 to TRBJ1-2; 8 bases align to TRBD1. Germline CDR1 and CDR2: LGHDT and YNNKEL (reference sequence). The J segment lost 4 bases and the V segment lost 4 bases, leaving 5 bases of the junction unmatched. The CDR3 runs 14 residues. Here the CDR3 reads CASSPRQGSYGYTF. The CDR3, as DNA: TGTGCCAGCAGCCCCCGACAGGGGTCCTATGGCTACACCTTC.

This clonotype appeared a few times. The CDR3 region is CASSSGQASPLHF. CDR3 DNA sequence: TGTGCCAGCAGTTCAGGACAGGCTTCACCCCTCCACTTT. The chain carries TRBV6-2 or TRBV6-3 and TRBJ1-6; 7 bases align to TRBD1. The junction had 3 bases not matched to a gene; V was cut back by 4 bases and J by 9 bases. Germline CDR1 MNHEY, CDR2 SVGEGT. The CDR3 is 13 residues long.

This clonotype was seen more than once but under ten times. This may be a read error: a much more frequent sequence differs by one nucleotide. V and J are TRBV5-6 and TRBJ2-7, with TRBD1 as a possible D gene (6 bases). The CDR3 length is 12 residues. Germline V gene data show CDR1 as SGHDT and CDR2 as YYEEEE. V was pared by 4 bases and J by 3 bases, with 8 bases between. The CDR3 reads CASSMDSYEQYF. The CDR3 nucleotides read TGTGCCAGCAGCATGGACAGCTACGAGCAGTACTTC. The full variable domain, its missing parts supplied by reference TRBV5-6 and TRBJ2-7, is DAGVTQSPTHLIKTRGQQVTLRCSPKSGHDTVSWYQQALGQGPQFIFQYYEEEERQRGNFPDRFSGHQFPNYSSELNVNALLLGDSALYLCASSMDSYEQYFGPGTRLTVT.